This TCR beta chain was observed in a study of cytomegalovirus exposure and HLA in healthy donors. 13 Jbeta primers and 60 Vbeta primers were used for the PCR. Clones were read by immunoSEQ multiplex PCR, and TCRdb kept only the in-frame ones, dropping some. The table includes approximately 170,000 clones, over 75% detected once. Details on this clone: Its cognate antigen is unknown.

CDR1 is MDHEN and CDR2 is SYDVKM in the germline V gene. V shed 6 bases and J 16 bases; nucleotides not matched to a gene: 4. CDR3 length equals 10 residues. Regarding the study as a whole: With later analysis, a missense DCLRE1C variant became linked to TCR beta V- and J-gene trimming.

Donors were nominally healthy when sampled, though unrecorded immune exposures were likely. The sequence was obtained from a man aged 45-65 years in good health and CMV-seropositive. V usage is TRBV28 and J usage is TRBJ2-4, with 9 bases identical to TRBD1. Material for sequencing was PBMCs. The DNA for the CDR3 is TGTGCCAGCAGCGGGACAGGGCTCTACTTC. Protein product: CASSGTGLYF.